A selection of T cell receptor beta chains follows, all from one sample in a study of T cell responses to AZD1222 COVID-19 vaccine. TCRdb's table, derived via immunoSEQ multiplex PCR, lists solely in-frame clones and lacks some. The data contain more than 150,000 clones, just over 85% of them singletons. The source material was peripheral blood, sampled on day 0 of AZD1222 vaccination. The source is an adult in good health. Each CDR3 is given with its conserved first and last residue. D genes are given only for firm matches. Some rows mark clone size as missing; the rest say once, few, many or name a class of expanded clone.

J gene,D gene,clone size,V gene,CDR3 DNA,CDR3 protein
TRBJ2-5,-,-,TRBV15,TGTGCCACCAGCAGCGGAGCCCAAGAGACCCAGTACTTC,CATSSGAQETQYF
TRBJ1-2,-,-,TRBV11-2,TGTGCCAGCAGCTTAGTAGGGAATGGCTACACCTTC,CASSLVGNGYTF
TRBJ2-7,-,once,TRBV5-6,TGTGCCAGCAGCCTCGGGACCTCCTCCTACGAGCAGTACTTC,CASSLGTSSYEQYF
TRBJ2-6,-,-,TRBV7-9,TGTGCCAGCAGCTTAGCGCAGGGCCCTGGGGCCAACGTCCTGACTTTC,CASSLAQGPGANVLTF
TRBJ2-5,-,-,TRBV20-1,TGCAGTGCAGAAGAACAAGAGACCCAGTACTTC,CSAEEQETQYF
TRBJ1-5,-,-,TRBV27,TGTGCCAGCAGCCCCGGGACGGTAGTCCTCAATCAGCCCCAGCATTTT,CASSPGTVVLNQPQHF
TRBJ2-3,TRBD2,-,TRBV14,TGTGCCAGCAGCTTCTGGACTAGCGGGAGGGCGACAGATACGCAGTATTTT,CASSFWTSGRATDTQYF
TRBJ2-1,TRBD1,-,TRBV27,TGTGCCAGCAGTTTGCAGGGGGTATACTCCTACAATGAGCAGTTCTTC,CASSLQGVYSYNEQFF
TRBJ1-4,-,-,TRBV6-5,TGTGCCAGCAGGGCGGTAGGAAGGGTATTAGAAAAACTGTTTTTT,CASRAVGRVLEKLFF
TRBJ1-1,-,-,TRBV24-1,TGTGCCACCAGTGACCCCGGGGGGGCTGGTGAAGCTTTCTTT,CATSDPGGAGEAFF
TRBJ2-5,-,-,TRBV21-1,TGTGCCAGCAGCAAAGAGGGGGGGGTGCCCCAAGAGACCCAGTACTTC,CASSKEGGVPQETQYF
TRBJ1-2,TRBD1,once,TRBV18,TGTGCCAGCTCACCGGACAGGGAGTACAACTATGGCTACACCTTC,CASSPDREYNYGYTF
TRBJ1-1,-,-,TRBV12-3/TRBV12-4,TGTGCCAGCAGACCTCCGGGCACTGAAGCTTTCTTT,CASRPPGTEAFF
TRBJ2-1,-,-,TRBV5-5,TGTGCCAGCAACAAGCCCGGGACATCCAATGAGCAGTTCTTC,CASNKPGTSNEQFF
TRBJ2-7,TRBD1,-,TRBV5-1,TGCGCCAGCAGCACTACAGGGGACGAGCAGTACTTC,CASSTTGDEQYF
TRBJ1-6,TRBD1,-,TRBV5-1,TGCGCCAGCAGCTCAGGGGGTCAGGGAAATTCACCCCTCCACTTT,CASSSGGQGNSPLHF
TRBJ2-7,-,-,TRBV29-1,TGCAGCGTTGAAGACGATGCATACGAGCAGTACTTC,CSVEDDAYEQYF
TRBJ1-2,-,-,TRBV18,TGTGCCAGCTCACCAACCGGGACTGATGGCTACACCTTC,CASSPTGTDGYTF
TRBJ2-1,TRBD1,-,TRBV19,TGTGCCAGTAGTATTACGCAGGGGGCGCCCAATGAGCAGTTCTTC,CASSITQGAPNEQFF
TRBJ2-3,-,few,TRBV10-1,TGCGCCAGCAGTGACCAGACAGGGACTGATACGCAGTATTTT,CASSDQTGTDTQYF
TRBJ2-7,-,-,TRBV28,TGTGCCAGCAGCACGACAGCCATCTACGAGCAGTACTTC,CASSTTAIYEQYF
TRBJ1-6,-,-,TRBV28,TGTGCCAGCAGAGAGGGCAAGAATTCACCCCTCCACTTT,CASREGKNSPLHF
TRBJ2-7,TRBD1,-,TRBV28,TGTGCCACCCTACAGGGGCTGGGCTTGGGGAACTACGAGCAGTACTTC,CATLQGLGLGNYEQYF
TRBJ2-7,TRBD1,-,TRBV20-1,TGCAGTGCGAGGACAGGGATCGAGCAGTACTTC,CSARTGIEQYF
TRBJ1-2,-,few,TRBV20-1,TGCGGATACTATGGCTACACCTTC,CGYYGYTF
TRBJ2-3,-,once,TRBV5-1,TGCGCCAGCAGCTTGCGCGGGTGGGCAGGGGGCACAGATACGCAGTATTTT,CASSLRGWAGGTDTQYF
TRBJ2-5,TRBD1,-,TRBV6-5,TGTGCCAGCAGCTCGGACAGGGGGAGTCGGGAGACCCAGTACTTC,CASSSDRGSRETQYF
TRBJ2-1,-,-,TRBV7-3,TGTGCCAGCAGCTTGTATACGGAGCCCTACAATGAGCAGTTCTTC,CASSLYTEPYNEQFF
TRBJ2-2,TRBD2,-,TRBV19,TGTGCCAGTAGTATTGGGGGTAGCGGGACCCTGAACACCGGGGAGCTGTTTTTT,CASSIGGSGTLNTGELFF
TRBJ1-2,-,-,TRBV3-1/TRBV3-2,TGTGCCAGCAGCCGTTTACAGGGCTCAGGAGGCTACACCTTC,CASSRLQGSGGYTF
TRBJ2-7,-,-,TRBV27,TGTGCCAGCAGTTTCGGGGCGGACAGTACCTACGAGCAGTACTTC,CASSFGADSTYEQYF
TRBJ2-5,-,once,TRBV5-1,TGCGCCAGCAGCGTGCTAGAAGAGACCCAGTACTTC,CASSVLEETQYF
TRBJ1-6,-,-,TRBV3-1/TRBV3-2,TGTGCCAGCAGCCATCGTAGAGCCGATAGAAATTCACCCCTCCACTTT,CASSHRRADRNSPLHF
TRBJ1-1,-,-,TRBV7-6,TGTGCCAGCGCCCGGGCAGGGCGGAACACTGAAGCTTTCTTT,CASARAGRNTEAFF
TRBJ2-1,-,-,TRBV11-2,TGTGCCAGCAGCCTCGCCCCTCCTCATGAGCAGTTCTTC,CASSLAPPHEQFF
TRBJ2-1,-,few,TRBV7-3,TGTGCCAGCAGACGGGACTATGAGCAGTTCTTC,CASRRDYEQFF
TRBJ1-2,-,-,TRBV16,TGTGCCAGCAGCGACCGGGGGGAGGTGGACTATGGCTACACCTTC,CASSDRGEVDYGYTF
TRBJ2-3,-,-,TRBV7-2,TGTGCCAGCAGCTTAGGTCGCCACACAGATACGCAGTATTTT,CASSLGRHTDTQYF
TRBJ1-1,TRBD1,-,TRBV19,TGTGCCAGTAGTCAGCGGACAGGGTGGAACACTGAAGCTTTCTTT,CASSQRTGWNTEAFF
TRBJ2-4,TRBD1,-,TRBV6-2/TRBV6-3,TGTGCCAGCAGTACTGGCAGGGACAGGGGGACAAACATTCAGTACTTC,CASSTGRDRGTNIQYF
TRBJ1-3,TRBD1,-,TRBV24-1,TGTGCCACCAGTGATTTTTGGGGAGGGGGCCACCGATCGGGAAACACCATATATTTT,CATSDFWGGGHRSGNTIYF
TRBJ1-6,TRBD1,-,TRBV10-2,TGCGCCAGCAGTGAGGCAGGGGGCAGGAATTCACCCCTCCACTTT,CASSEAGGRNSPLHF
TRBJ1-1,TRBD1,-,TRBV19,TGTGCCAGTAGTCGGGACAGTCCGGACACTGAAGCTTTCTTT,CASSRDSPDTEAFF
TRBJ1-1,-,-,TRBV30,TGTGCCTGGAGTGTTCTAGGTCTGGCAGCTTTCTTT,CAWSVLGLAAFF
TRBJ1-6,TRBD1,-,TRBV19,TGTGCCGCCGGAAAGGACAGGATTAATTCACCCCTCCACTTT,CAAGKDRINSPLHF
TRBJ2-1,TRBD1,-,TRBV24-1,TGTGCCACCAGCAGACAGGGTATGGATGAGCAGTTCTTC,CATSRQGMDEQFF
TRBJ2-7,TRBD1,-,TRBV2,TGTGCCAGCAGGGACAGGGGCGAGCAGTACTTC,CASRDRGEQYF
TRBJ2-2,TRBD2,few,TRBV11-2,TGTGCCAGCAGCTTAAAGACTAGCGGGAGGGCCCAACGGACCGGGGAGCTGTTTTTT,CASSLKTSGRAQRTGELFF
TRBJ2-7,-,-,TRBV6-1,TGTGCCAGCAGTGAAGGCCGGAGGGAGTACTTC,CASSEGRREYF
TRBJ1-6,TRBD1,-,TRBV3-1/TRBV3-2,TGTGCCAGCAGCCAAGATCCGGGACAGGGCGGCTCCTATAATTCACCCCTCCACTTT,CASSQDPGQGGSYNSPLHF
TRBJ1-3,TRBD1,-,TRBV12-3/TRBV12-4,TGTGCCAGCAGTGCGGGACAGGGAAACACCATATATTTT,CASSAGQGNTIYF
TRBJ2-3,-,-,TRBV3-1/TRBV3-2,TGTGCCAGCAGGCAGGGCACAGATACGCAGTATTTT,CASRQGTDTQYF
TRBJ2-7,-,-,TRBV6-5,TGTGCCAGCAGCCCCCGCGGGATTCCCTACGAGCAGTACTTC,CASSPRGIPYEQYF
TRBJ2-7,-,-,TRBV30,TGTGCCTGGAGTAGTTTTAGCTCCTACGAGCAGTACTTC,CAWSSFSSYEQYF
TRBJ1-2,-,-,TRBV4-2,TGTGCCAGCAGCCAAGGTCAGGTTGGCTACACCTTC,CASSQGQVGYTF
TRBJ2-4,-,-,TRBV19,TGTGCCAGTAGTATAAGTCCCAGGGCGGACATTCAGTACTTC,CASSISPRADIQYF
TRBJ2-7,TRBD2,once,TRBV3-1/TRBV3-2,TGTGCCAGCAGCCAGGGACTAATCTACGAGCAGTACTTC,CASSQGLIYEQYF
TRBJ2-7,TRBD2,-,TRBV27,TGTGCCAGCAGTTGGGCTAGCGGGATGTTTTACGAGCAGTACTTC,CASSWASGMFYEQYF
TRBJ2-2,-,-,TRBV24-1,TGTGCCACCACAGGACACTCGAACACCGGGGAGCTGTTTTTT,CATTGHSNTGELFF
TRBJ1-5,TRBD1,-,TRBV5-1,TGCGCCAGCAGCCCGGGACAGCCTAGCAATCAGCCCCAGCATTTT,CASSPGQPSNQPQHF